This entry features one T cell receptor beta chain sequence. The antigen remains unidentified. The entry originates in a study of long-term antiretroviral therapy in people with HIV. The study's findings and limits: Despite increasing after ART, diversity remained lower than that of transplant donor controls. Someone took the blood between about 2003 and 2017, maybe while older ART regimens were in use. Clones showing expansion before ART dominated the repertoire at all time points.

With survey level as its setting, the immunoSEQ assay was v3.0. The data were produced by immunoSEQ multiplex PCR, yet TCRdb's version contains in-frame clones alone and is incomplete. The sample carries 25,000 to 35,000 clones, 70% to 90% recorded once. The sequencing used unsorted PBMCs, collected 1.8 years after starting antiretroviral therapy. The clonotype originates from a woman under 30 with HIV.

In DNA form, the CDR3 reads TGTGCCAGCAGCTCAATGGGCAGGGAGCAGTTCTTC. This encodes CASSSMGREQFF. The chain uses TRBV5-6 and TRBJ2-1; no firm D call. The CDR3 loop spans 12 amino acids. V lost 3 bases and J 10 bases, leaving 11 bases between the germline ends. Germline CDR1 reads SGHDT; CDR2 reads YYEEEE.